The 14 T cell receptor beta chains presented below share a single source sample, sequenced in a study of cytomegalovirus exposure and HLA in healthy donors. Vbeta (60) and Jbeta (13) primers were used in the PCR. TCRdb keeps only in-frame clones here, not all; method: immunoSEQ multiplex PCR. The sample records over 100,000 clones, around 80% being singletons. What was sequenced was PBMCs. These receptors came from a female donor in good health and CMV-seronegative.

This chain connects TRBV27 to TRBJ1-4, with D unresolved. V lost 6 bases to trimming and J lost 4 bases, with 15 bases between them. Germline loops: CDR1 MNHEY, CDR2 SMNVEV (reference sequence). The CDR3 runs to 15 residues. The CDR3 DNA is TGTGCCAGCAGGGTTGGACGGACTTATAATGAAAAACTGTTTTTT. This codes for CASRVGRTYNEKLFF. Full variable domain (remainder filled in from reference TRBV27 and TRBJ1-4): EAQVTQNPRYLITVTGKKLTVTCSQNMNHEYMSWYRQDPGLGLRQIYYSMNVEVTDKGDVPEGYKVSRKEKRNFPLILESPSPNQTSLYFCASRVGRTYNEKLFFGSGTQLSVL.

The chain links TRBV9 to TRBJ1-2, with D possibly TRBD1 on 6 matching bases. Trimming shortened V by 0 bases and J by 8 bases, and 20 bases separated the two germline ends. This CDR3 contains 16 residues. Looked up from germline, CDR1 is SGDLS and CDR2 is YYNGEE. CDR3 in amino acids: CASSVGLWGQGRGYTF. Written as DNA, the CDR3 is TGTGCCAGCAGCGTAGGTCTCTGGGGGCAGGGGCGCGGCTACACCTTC.

This sequence joins TRBV11-2 and TRBJ1-1; 7 bases map to TRBD1. Losses at the gene ends were 3 bases for V and 1 base for J; bases not matched to a gene: 5. The CDR3 covers 15 residues. Germline assignment: CDR1 SGHAT and CDR2 FQNNGV. CDR3 residues: CASSFWTGGNTEAFF. Written as DNA, the CDR3 is TGTGCCAGCAGCTTCTGGACAGGCGGGAACACTGAAGCTTTCTTT.

V and J are TRBV11-2 and TRBJ2-2, with unresolved D. Germline CDR1 and CDR2: SGHAT and FQNNGV. V gave up 6 bases and J gave up 5 bases, with 10 bases separating them. The CDR3 sequence is 13 residues long. The CDR3 loop reads CASSSPLTGELFF. DNA of the CDR3: TGTGCCAGCAGTTCCCCACTTACCGGGGAGCTGTTTTTT.

The rearrangement joins TRBV5-1 to TRBJ2-5; 9 bases match TRBD2. J lost 2 bases, V lost 0 bases, and 5 bases had no gene match. Germline-derived CDR1 and CDR2 are SGHRS and YFSETQ. The CDR3 contains 16 residues. The CDR3 nucleotides are TGCGCCAGCAGCTTGGTGGTAGCGGGGGCACAAGAGACCCAGTACTTC. Its translation is CASSLVVAGAQETQYF.

This chain links TRBV6-4 with TRBJ2-2, with D possibly being TRBD2 (7 bases). CDR1 MRHNA and CDR2 SNTAGT come from the germline V gene. The CDR3 spans 15 residues. Trimming shortened V by 0 bases and J by 6 bases, and 11 bases separated the two germline ends. CDR3 sequence (DNA): TGTGCCAGCAGTGACTCTCTCGGGGGGCCCGGGGAGCTGTTTTTT. Translating it yields CASSDSLGGPGELFF.

V and J are TRBV9 and TRBJ1-4, with D possibly matching TRBD1 (6 bases). V was pared by 3 bases and J by 3 bases, with 9 bases between. CDR3 length equals 14 residues. Germline assignment: CDR1 SGDLS and CDR2 YYNGEE. CDR3 loop: CASSATGANEKLFF. Here the CDR3 DNA reads TGTGCCAGCAGCGCGACAGGTGCTAATGAAAAACTGTTTTTT.

The chain carries TRBV5-4 and TRBJ2-2; the D gene is possibly TRBD1 (5 bases). The V end was cut by 2 bases, the J end by 4 bases, with 15 bases between. The CDR3 consists of 16 residues. CDR1 is SGHNT, CDR2 YYREEE, per germline (reference sequence). The CDR3 spells CASSFKGAPGTGELFF. The CDR3 bases are TGTGCCAGCAGCTTTAAAGGGGCGCCCGGCACCGGGGAGCTGTTTTTT. Supplemented by reference TRBV5-4 and TRBJ2-2, the full variable domain reads ETGVTQSPTHLIKTRGQQVTLRCSSQSGHNTVSWYQQALGQGPQFIFQYYREEENGRGNFPPRFSGLQFPNYSSELNVNALELDDSALYLCASSFKGAPGTGELFFGEGSRLTVL.

This clone was counted a few times. V gene TRBV6-5 combines with J gene TRBJ1-3, with D perhaps matching TRBD1 (6 bases). The CDR3 has 15 amino acids. Germline assignment: CDR1 MNHEY and CDR2 SVGAGI. V lost 2 bases and J lost 2, with 10 bases in between. This CDR3 reads CASSYQGTTGNTIYF. The CDR3 nucleotides are TGTGCCAGCAGTTACCAGGGGACAACTGGAAACACCATATATTTT.

The J gene is TRBJ1-5, the V gene TRBV5-1, with 7 nucleotides matching TRBD1. J gave up 0 bases and V 4 bases, and 1 base lay outside the gene matches. This CDR3 has 14 amino acids. The V gene's germline CDR1 is SGHRS and CDR2 YFSETQ. The CDR3 loop reads CASSRDSSNQPQHF. DNA of the CDR3: TGCGCCAGCAGCAGGGACAGTAGCAATCAGCCCCAGCATTTT. Full variable domain (remainder filled in from reference TRBV5-1 and TRBJ1-5): KAGVTQTPRYLIKTRGQQVTLSCSPISGHRSVSWYQQTPGQGLQFLFEYFSETQRNKGNFPGRFSGRQFSNSRSEMNVSTLELGDSALYLCASSRDSSNQPQHFGDGTRLSIL.

V and J are TRBV6-5 and TRBJ2-2, with a weak D call TRBD1 (7 bases). Trimming stripped 8 bases from V and 6 bases from J, with 13 bases between. The CDR3 contains 13 residues. Germline CDR1 is MNHEY and CDR2 is SVGAGI. The DNA for the CDR3 is TGTGCCAGCCGTCAGGGGGGATCCGGGGAGCTGTTTTTT. This sequence encodes CASRQGGSGELFF.

This chain uses TRBV29-1 with TRBJ1-5; D unclear. V dropped 5 bases and J dropped 5 bases, with 13 bases sitting between them. CDR1 SQVTM and CDR2 ANQGSEA come from the germline V gene. This CDR3 comprises 13 residues. This CDR3 reads CSVTEGGDQPQHF. In DNA, the CDR3 is TGCAGCGTTACCGAGGGTGGGGATCAGCCCCAGCATTTT.

This clone occurred a few times. V and J are TRBV4-3 and TRBJ2-2; the D is unclear. V was trimmed by 0 bases and J by 7 bases, leaving 12 bases between them. Germline assignment: CDR1 LGHNA and CDR2 YSLEER. The CDR3 totals 15 residues. CDR3 in DNA: TGCGCCAGCAGCCAAGATTGGAGACGGAGCGGGGAGCTGTTTTTT. This codes for CASSQDWRRSGELFF.

The rearrangement links TRBV6-6 to TRBJ2-7; 10 bases align to TRBD2. V shed 3 bases, J shed 2 bases, and the junction held 1 base outside the gene matches. Germline values: CDR1 MNHNY, CDR2 SVGAGI (reference sequence). The CDR3 runs to 14 residues. The CDR3 protein is CASSYLAGAYEQYF. CDR3 coding DNA: TGTGCCAGCAGTTATCTAGCGGGAGCCTACGAGCAGTACTTC.